The 2 T cell receptor beta chains given below trace back to one sample, sequenced in a study of T cells in Graves' hyperthyroidism and ophthalmopathy. RNA transcripts served as the template for amplifying TCR beta CDR3 regions. The HTBI primer set was used in a first-round RT-PCR of the TCR CDR3. TCRdb re-called the multiplex PCR reads through MiXCR, storing one row per CDR3 protein. This sample has 300,000 to 500,000 distinct CDR3 sequences, with under 15% found just once. Sequencing was done on a sample of blood. These receptors came from a woman in her thirties with Graves' hyperthyroidism.

This clonotype showed up just a few times. The chain carries TRBV24-1 and TRBJ2-5; no clear D gene. This CDR3 has 12 residues. V was cut by 12 bases and J by 2 bases, with 12 bases left in between. The V gene's germline CDR1 is KGHDR and CDR2 SFDVKD. CDR3 nucleotide sequence: TGTGCCCCCTTGGCGATACAAGAGACCCAGTACTTC. It encodes CAPLAIQETQYF.

CDR3 residues: CASSIGRRQGFDEQFF. The CDR3 DNA reads TGTGCCAGTAGTATCGGTCGGCGTCAGGGGTTCGATGAGCAGTTCTTC. The chain is built from TRBV19 and TRBJ2-1; D is perhaps TRBD1 (6 bases). Germline-derived CDR1 and CDR2 are LNHDA and SQIVND (reference sequence). This CDR3 has 16 residues. V was clipped by 3 bases and J by 8 bases, with 20 bases between them.